This T cell receptor (beta chain) was observed in a study of technical replicates of blood from four donors. Produced via immunoSEQ multiplex PCR; TCRdb's table is partial and in-frame only. The table shows over 90,000 clones, with around 95% occurring only once. This CDR3 is 11 amino acids long. The germline gives CDR1 SNHLY, CDR2 FYNNEI. V was cut by 8 bases and J by 3 bases, with 8 bases left in between. This clone has more than one count but fewer than ten. The source is a human donor in good health. The chain is built from TRBV2 and TRBJ2-7; possibly TRBD1 for D (5 bases). Sequencing was done on a sample of T cells isolated from PBMCs. The CDR3 loop is CASVQGYEQYF. The CDR3 DNA reads as TGTGCCAGCGTCCAGGGCTACGAGCAGTACTTC.